The 27 T cell receptor beta chains listed next were all sequenced from one sample in a study of blood T cell repertoires in COVID-19. TCRdb keeps only in-frame clones here, not all; method: immunoSEQ multiplex PCR. The repertoire includes 140,000 or so clones, more than 65% of them detected once, and roughly 7.3% sits in the top ten. The sample was peripheral blood. Receptor source: a human donor in a cohort sampled during active COVID-19.

This clone showed up just a few times. CDR3 nucleotides: TGTGCCAGTAGTATGGCAGGCGGGGGGAACACTGAAGCTTTCTTT. Translated: CASSMAGGGNTEAFF. V and J are TRBV19 and TRBJ1-1, with a tentative D call TRBD1 (5 bases). The V gene lost 3 bases and the J gene lost 1 base, with 12 bases spanning the gap. Germline V lookup: CDR1 LNHDA, CDR2 SQIVND (reference sequence). CDR3 length: 15 amino acids.

V gene TRBV5-6 combines with J gene TRBJ2-6; D not resolved. CDR1 is SGHDT, CDR2 YYEEEE, per germline. The CDR3 length is 16 residues. Trimming took 1 base from V and 4 from J, leaving 12 bases between them. CDR3 bases: TGTGCCAGCAGCTTGCGCGGCGGCTACGGGGCCAACGTCCTGACTTTC. This gives the protein CASSLRGGYGANVLTF.

The V and J genes are TRBV10-1 and TRBJ2-3, with unresolved D. Trimming shortened V by 5 bases and J by 0 bases, and 9 bases separated the two germline ends. The germline gives CDR1 WNHNN, CDR2 SYGVQD (reference sequence). There are 14 residues in the CDR3. CDR3 nucleotide sequence: TGCGCCAGCAGTTCGACATTAAGCACAGATACGCAGTATTTT. This sequence encodes CASSSTLSTDTQYF.

This rearrangement joins TRBV7-9 to TRBJ1-5; D is unclear. V was shortened by 6 bases and J by 3 bases, with 6 bases between the two germline ends. The CDR3 loop spans 12 amino acids. Germline V gene sequence: CDR1 SEHNR, CDR2 FQNEAQ (reference sequence). In DNA, the CDR3 is TGTGCCAGCAGTTACAACAATCAGCCCCAGCATTTT. This gives the protein CASSYNNQPQHF.

The chain uses TRBV5-1 and TRBJ1-1; 9 bases match TRBD1. Losses at the gene ends were 4 bases for V and 5 bases for J; bases not matched to a gene: 6. The CDR3 is 14 amino acids. Looked up from germline, CDR1 is SGHRS and CDR2 is YFSETQ. Written as DNA, the CDR3 is TGCGCCAGCAGCATCGGACAGGGGTATACTGAAGCTTTCTTT. Protein: CASSIGQGYTEAFF.

This chain connects TRBV7-2 to TRBJ1-2; 12 bases match TRBD1. Germline V CDR1 and CDR2: SGHTA, FQGNSA. With 5 bases clipped from V and 8 bases from J, the junction kept 6 bases outside the gene matches. The CDR3 consists of 14 residues. As DNA, the CDR3 is TGTGCCAGCAGCCCCGGGACAGGGGGCTTAGGCTACACCTTC. It translates to CASSPGTGGLGYTF.

The rearrangement joins TRBV2 to TRBJ2-1; 13 bases map to TRBD2. This CDR3 has 15 amino acids. Germline V CDR1 and CDR2: SNHLY, FYNNEI. J gave up 9 bases and V 7 bases, and 9 bases lay outside the gene matches. CDR3: CASKGGTSGEGEQFF. The CDR3 bases are TGTGCCAGCAAAGGAGGGACTAGCGGGGAAGGTGAGCAGTTCTTC.

The V call is TRBV6-2 or TRBV6-3, the J call TRBJ2-5; 9 bases fit TRBD2. This CDR3 is 18 amino acids long. V lost 4 bases to trimming and J lost 2 bases; unmatched junction nucleotides: 14. Germline values: CDR1 MNHEY, CDR2 SVGEGT. CDR3 sequence: CASSSGGHLAGAQETQYF. The DNA of the CDR3 is TGTGCCAGCAGTTCCGGGGGACATTTAGCGGGAGCACAAGAGACCCAGTACTTC.

The chain uses TRBV6-6 and TRBJ2-2, with D perhaps TRBD2 (6 bases). Germline V gene lookup returns CDR1 MNHNY and CDR2 SVGAGI (reference sequence). V gave up 8 bases and J gave up 7 bases, with 14 bases separating them. The CDR3 extends over 13 amino acids. CDR3 DNA sequence: TGTGCCAGCCTGGTGGCGGGGCACGGGGAGCTGTTTTTT. Translated, it gives CASLVAGHGELFF.

This rearrangement joins TRBV10-2 to TRBJ2-7, with 8 positions matching TRBD1. The CDR3 runs 14 residues. Germline V gives CDR1 WSHSY, CDR2 SAAADI. V dropped 7 bases and J dropped 2; count of bases not matched to a gene: 7. The CDR3 spells CASTPQGGAYEQYF. The CDR3 DNA sequence: TGCGCCAGCACCCCACAGGGGGGAGCCTACGAGCAGTACTTC.

CDR3 region: CASRSSRNTEAFF. Here the CDR3 DNA reads TGTGCCAGCAGAAGTAGTCGGAACACTGAAGCTTTCTTT. The chain carries TRBV7-3 and TRBJ1-1; no firm D call. CDR1 is SGHTA, CDR2 FQGTGA, per germline. V was clipped by 6 bases and J by 1 base, with 9 bases between them. The CDR3 sequence is 13 residues long.

The chain carries TRBV19 and TRBJ2-7; perhaps TRBD1 as D (6 bases). V was cut by 4 bases and J by 0 bases, with 16 bases left in between. Germline lookup yields CDR1 LNHDA and CDR2 SQIVND (reference sequence). The CDR3 covers 16 residues. CDR3 amino acids: CASSTRTAPRSYEQYF. CDR3 nucleotide sequence: TGTGCCAGTAGTACCCGGACAGCCCCCCGCTCCTACGAGCAGTACTTC.

The chain joins TRBV5-1 to TRBJ2-7, with 12 bases aligning to TRBD1. This CDR3 region has 15 residues. Germline V gene lookup returns CDR1 SGHRS and CDR2 YFSETQ. V lost 4 bases to trimming and J lost 4 bases; unmatched junction nucleotides: 6. Written as DNA, the CDR3 is TGCGCCAGCAGCCGGGCGGGACAGGGGGCTTACGAGCAGTACTTC. This codes for CASSRAGQGAYEQYF.

V gene TRBV7-2 combines with J gene TRBJ2-5; 7 bases align to TRBD2. The V segment lost 3 bases and the J segment 1 base; nucleotides outside the gene matches: 2. The CDR3 consists of 14 residues. Per germline, CDR1 SGHTA and CDR2 FQGNSA. CDR3 residues: CASSLGGGQETQYF. DNA for the CDR3: TGTGCCAGCAGCTTGGGCGGGGGCCAAGAGACCCAGTACTTC.

This rearrangement joins TRBV9 to TRBJ2-2; D perhaps matches TRBD2 (6 bases). CDR1 SGDLS and CDR2 YYNGEE come from the germline V gene. V lost 0 bases and J lost 0, with 9 bases in between. The CDR3 extends over 16 amino acids. CDR3 sequence (DNA): TGTGCCAGCAGCGTAGCGGGGGTTACGAACACCGGGGAGCTGTTTTTT. Its protein product is CASSVAGVTNTGELFF.

CDR3 region: CASSEAFGSYEQYF. In DNA form, the CDR3 reads TGTGCCAGCAGTGAAGCCTTCGGCTCCTACGAGCAGTACTTC. The chain carries TRBV6-1 and TRBJ2-7; D is ambiguous. The CDR3 covers 14 residues. Looked up from germline, CDR1 is MNHNS and CDR2 is SASEGT. V was clipped by 0 bases and J by 0 bases, with 6 bases between them.

The genes are TRBV19 and TRBJ1-6; the match to TRBD1 covers 8 bases. V trimming: 9 bases; J trimming: 10 bases; junction bases outside the gene matches: 20. CDR1 LNHDA and CDR2 SQIVND come from the germline V gene (reference sequence). The CDR3 length is 17 residues. The CDR3 here is CASRGGTGSRSMSPLHF. In DNA form, the CDR3 reads TGTGCCAGCCGTGGAGGGACAGGTTCTCGGTCGATGTCACCCCTCCACTTT. The full variable domain, its missing parts supplied by reference TRBV19 and TRBJ1-6, is DGGITQSPKYLFRKEGQNVTLSCEQNLNHDAMYWYRQDPGQGLRLIYYSQIVNDFQKGDIAEGYSVSREKKESFPLTVTSAQKNPTAFYLCASRGGTGSRSMSPLHFGNGTRLTVT.

This chain links TRBV10-3 with TRBJ2-1, with 8 bases that match TRBD2. The V gene end was trimmed by 11 bases and the J gene end by 7 bases; junction bases not matched to a gene: 13. In germline, CDR1 is ENHRY, CDR2 SYGVKD. The CDR3 runs to 14 residues. The CDR3 protein is CASTPGLVANEQFF. CDR3 bases: TGTGCCTCCACCCCGGGACTAGTAGCAAATGAGCAGTTCTTC.

The chain combines TRBV5-4 with TRBJ1-3, with D possibly TRBD1 on 6 matching bases. Germline CDR1 and CDR2: SGHNT and YYREEE (reference sequence). The CDR3 is made up of 16 amino acids. V lost 3 bases and J 2 bases, leaving 15 bases between the germline ends. The CDR3 DNA is TGTGCCAGCAGCTACGGAACAGGGATCCCTGGAAACACCATATATTTT. Translating gives CASSYGTGIPGNTIYF.

The CDR3 spells CASSPAGANQETQYF. CDR3 nucleotide sequence: TGTGCCAGCAGCCCAGCGGGGGCCAACCAAGAGACCCAGTACTTC. The chain recombines TRBV7-2 with TRBJ2-5; 8 bases are shared with TRBD2. Germline lookup yields CDR1 SGHTA and CDR2 FQGNSA. Trimming removed 5 bases from V and 0 bases from J; junction bases left unmatched: 5. This CDR3 contains 15 residues. Supplemented by reference TRBV7-2 and TRBJ2-5, the full variable domain reads GAGVSQSPSNKVTEKGKDVELRCDPISGHTALYWYRQSLGQGLEFLIYFQGNSAPDKSGLPSDRFSAERTGGSVSTLTIQRTQQEDSAVYLCASSPAGANQETQYFGPGTRLLVL.

This clone appeared a single time. The rearrangement uses TRBV3-1 (or the pseudogene TRBV3-2) and TRBJ1-5; 8 bases fit TRBD1. Germline loops: CDR1 LGHDT, CDR2 YNNKEL (reference sequence). CDR3 length equals 14 residues. V lost 4 bases to trimming and J lost 11 bases; unmatched junction nucleotides: 10. DNA of the CDR3: TGTGCCAGCAGCCTCGGGACAGGTTCGATGGCCCAGCATTTT. Protein sequence: CASSLGTGSMAQHF.

The V call is TRBV18, the J call TRBJ1-1; TRBD1 matches 7 bases. The V segment lost 0 bases and the J segment 8 bases; nucleotides outside the gene matches: 6. Per the germline V gene, CDR1 is KGHSH and CDR2 is LQKENI. The CDR3 covers 14 residues. The CDR3, as DNA: TGTGCCAGCTCACCACCTACTGCAGGGGGAGAAGCTTTCTTT. The encoded protein is CASSPPTAGGEAFF.

The chain is built from TRBV5-1 and TRBJ2-7, with 12 bases fitting TRBD1. With 3 bases clipped from V and 5 bases from J, the junction kept 6 bases outside the gene matches. The CDR3 runs to 15 residues. Germline lookup yields CDR1 SGHRS and CDR2 YFSETQ. The CDR3: CASSSPGQGANEQYF. Here the CDR3 DNA reads TGCGCCAGCAGCTCGCCGGGACAGGGGGCTAACGAGCAGTACTTC.

The chain is built from TRBV5-1 and TRBJ2-2, with TRBD2 as a possible D gene (5 bases). The CDR3 runs 15 residues. With 1 base removed from V and 0 bases from J, the gap between germline ends came to 7 bases. Per the germline V gene, CDR1 is SGHRS and CDR2 is YFSETQ. The DNA for the CDR3 is TGCGCCAGCAGCTTGTTGCGGGCGAACACCGGGGAGCTGTTTTTT. Protein sequence: CASSLLRANTGELFF. The full variable domain, with the rest looked up from reference TRBV5-1 and TRBJ2-2, is KAGVTQTPRYLIKTRGQQVTLSCSPISGHRSVSWYQQTPGQGLQFLFEYFSETQRNKGNFPGRFSGRQFSNSRSEMNVSTLELGDSALYLCASSLLRANTGELFFGEGSRLTVL.

This clone was counted between two and nine times. Here the CDR3 reads CASSESAGGYNEQFF. CDR3 nucleotides: TGTGCCAGCAGCGAATCGGCAGGGGGCTACAATGAGCAGTTCTTC. The chain has TRBV6-2 or TRBV6-3 and TRBJ2-1; 7 bases fit TRBD1. The CDR3 contains 15 residues. Germline CDR1 is MNHEY and CDR2 is SVGEGT. Trimming removed 6 bases from V and 3 bases from J; junction bases left unmatched: 8.

This clone was observed a single time. This chain's CDR3 is CASSISGQGGTDTQYF. In DNA, the CDR3 is TGTGCCAGTAGTATAAGCGGACAGGGGGGCACAGATACGCAGTATTTT. The chain has TRBV19 and TRBJ2-3; 10 positions agree with TRBD1. CDR1 is LNHDA, CDR2 SQIVND, per germline (reference sequence). CDR3 length: 16 residues. With V trimmed by 2 bases and J by 1 base, 3 bases remained unmatched.

V is TRBV18 and J is TRBJ2-1, with TRBD2 matching over 9 bases. After removal of 1 base from V and 9 bases from J, the junction contained 10 bases not matched to a gene. This CDR3 region has 16 residues. Germline CDR1 is KGHSH and CDR2 is LQKENI. CDR3: CASSPQTGGGAGEQFF. DNA of the CDR3: TGTGCCAGCTCACCACAGACTGGCGGGGGGGCCGGTGAGCAGTTCTTC.